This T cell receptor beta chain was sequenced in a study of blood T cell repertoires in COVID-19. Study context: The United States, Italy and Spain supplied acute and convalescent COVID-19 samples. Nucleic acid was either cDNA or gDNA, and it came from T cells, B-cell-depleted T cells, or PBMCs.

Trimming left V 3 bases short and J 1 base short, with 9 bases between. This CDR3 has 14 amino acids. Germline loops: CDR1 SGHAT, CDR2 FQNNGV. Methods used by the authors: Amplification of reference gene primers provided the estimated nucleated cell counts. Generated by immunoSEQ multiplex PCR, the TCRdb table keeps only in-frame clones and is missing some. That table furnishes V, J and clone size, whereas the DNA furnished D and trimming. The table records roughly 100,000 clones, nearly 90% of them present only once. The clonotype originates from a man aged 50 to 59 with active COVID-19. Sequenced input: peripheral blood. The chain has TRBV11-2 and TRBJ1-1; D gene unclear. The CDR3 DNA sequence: TGTGCCAGCAGCTTCCTCCGGGGGAACACTGAAGCTTTCTTT. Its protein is CASSFLRGNTEAFF.